This is a list of T cell receptor beta chains from one sample in a study of T cell responses to AZD1222 COVID-19 vaccine. Generated by immunoSEQ multiplex PCR, the TCRdb table keeps only in-frame clones and is missing some. The table lists 90,000 to 100,000 clones, 70% to 90% of them singletons. Sequenced here: peripheral blood, sampled on day 0 of AZD1222 vaccination. The receptors were gathered from an adult in good health. Both conserved end residues are part of each CDR3. Each record gives: J gene, V gene, D gene, clone size, CDR3 protein, CDR3 DNA. The D gene is left open where the match is weak. Clone size is shown for a subset of rows, as once, few, many or a class of expanded clone.

TRBJ2-1	TRBV3-1/TRBV3-2	NA	NA	CASSSTVLQNNEQFF	TGTGCCAGCAGCTCTACCGTCCTGCAGAACAATGAGCAGTTCTTC
TRBJ1-6	TRBV30	TRBD1	NA	CAWSVSPGGDYSPLHF	TGTGCCTGGAGTGTATCCCCAGGGGGCGATTATTCACCCCTCCACTTT
TRBJ1-6	TRBV7-2	TRBD1	NA	CASSSTGASNSPLHF	TGTGCCAGCAGCTCGACAGGGGCCTCTAATTCACCCCTCCACTTT
TRBJ1-1	TRBV12-3/TRBV12-4	NA	few	CASSLNGNTEAFF	TGTGCCAGCAGTTTAAACGGGAACACTGAAGCTTTCTTT
TRBJ2-7	TRBV2	NA	NA	CASNERNRAPYEQYF	TGTGCCAGCAACGAAAGGAACAGGGCCCCCTACGAGCAGTACTTC
TRBJ1-2	TRBV28	NA	NA	CASSLQTTYYGYTF	TGTGCCAGCAGTTTACAGACCACATACTATGGCTACACCTTC
TRBJ2-7	TRBV28	NA	once	CASTIRSSGEQYF	TGTGCCAGCACCATAAGGAGTTCGGGGGAGCAGTACTTC
TRBJ1-4	TRBV28	NA	NA	CASSWSNDEKLFF	TGTGCCAGCAGTTGGAGTAATGATGAAAAACTGTTTTTT
TRBJ1-1	TRBV19	NA	NA	CASSKQLLNTEAFF	TGTGCCAGTAGTAAGCAGCTGCTGAACACTGAAGCTTTCTTT
TRBJ2-3	TRBV7-8	TRBD2	NA	CASSSASGGPGDTQYF	TGTGCCAGCAGCTCCGCTAGCGGGGGGCCCGGAGATACGCAGTATTTT
TRBJ1-3	TRBV5-5	NA	NA	CASSFPGTGNTIYF	TGTGCCAGCAGCTTCCCAGGGACTGGAAACACCATATATTTT
TRBJ1-6	TRBV11-2	TRBD1	NA	CASSKTNTGGSPLHF	TGTGCCAGCAGCAAGACCAACACAGGGGGGTCACCCCTCCACTTT
TRBJ1-5	TRBV2	NA	NA	CASNTGGLGQPQHF	TGTGCCAGCAACACCGGGGGTCTCGGTCAGCCCCAGCATTTT
TRBJ1-2	TRBV7-9	NA	NA	CASSLAVATSTF	TGTGCCAGCAGCTTAGCGGTAGCCACAAGCACCTTC
TRBJ1-3	TRBV4-3	NA	NA	CASSQDWQAGNTIYF	TGCGCCAGCAGCCAAGATTGGCAGGCTGGAAACACCATATATTTT
TRBJ1-5	TRBV28	NA	NA	CASGPRPQPQHF	TGTGCCAGTGGACCGAGGCCTCAGCCCCAGCATTTT
TRBJ2-1	TRBV10-3	NA	few	CAISRDRYNEQFF	TGTGCCATCAGCCGGGACCGCTACAATGAGCAGTTCTTC
TRBJ2-7	TRBV7-2	NA	NA	CASSLALEQYF	TGTGCCAGCAGCTTAGCGCTCGAGCAGTACTTC
TRBJ2-1	TRBV5-6	TRBD2	NA	CASSPGGAINEQFF	TGTGCCAGCAGCCCCGGGGGGGCGATCAATGAGCAGTTCTTC
TRBJ1-2	TRBV6-1	NA	NA	CASSEDSGGYGYTF	TGTGCCAGCAGTGAAGACTCCGGTGGCTATGGCTACACCTTC
TRBJ2-5	TRBV2	NA	NA	CATTETQYF	TGTGCCACAACAGAGACCCAGTACTTC
TRBJ1-4	TRBV18	TRBD1	NA	CASSPTGGNEKLFF	TGTGCCAGCTCGCCCACAGGGGGCAATGAAAAACTGTTTTTT
TRBJ2-7	TRBV6-6	TRBD1	NA	CATAVGQGYEQYF	TGTGCCACTGCCGTGGGACAGGGATACGAGCAGTACTTC
TRBJ1-6	TRBV9	TRBD1	NA	CASSVRQGNSPLHF	TGTGCCAGCAGCGTAAGACAGGGTAATTCACCCCTCCACTTT
TRBJ2-5	TRBV3-1/TRBV3-2	NA	NA	CASSQDVLGTQYF	TGTGCCAGCAGCCAAGATGTGCTGGGGACCCAGTACTTC
TRBJ2-1	TRBV23-1	TRBD1	NA	CASNKGSGGKEQFF	TGCGCCAGCAACAAAGGGTCAGGGGGCAAGGAGCAGTTCTTC
TRBJ1-4	TRBV5-1	NA	NA	CASSPQSGESEKLFF	TGCGCCAGCAGCCCGCAATCGGGAGAGTCGGAAAAACTGTTTTTT
TRBJ2-3	TRBV3-1/TRBV3-2	TRBD2	NA	CASSRQLAGNTDTQYF	TGTGCCAGCAGCCGACAACTAGCGGGGAACACAGATACGCAGTATTTT
TRBJ1-1	TRBV2	TRBD1	NA	CASNDRGNTEAFF	TGTGCCAGCAATGACAGGGGGAACACTGAAGCTTTCTTT
TRBJ1-2	TRBV27	NA	once	CASSPRPRWGYTF	TGTGCCAGCAGTCCTCGACCCCGATGGGGCTACACCTTC
TRBJ1-2	TRBV3-1/TRBV3-2	NA	NA	CASSQGLVGSYTF	TGTGCCAGCAGCCAAGGGCTGGTGGGGAGCTACACCTTC
TRBJ1-1	TRBV4-2	NA	NA	CASSQDGARTVNTEAFF	TGTGCCAGCAGCCAAGATGGGGCCCGGACAGTGAACACTGAAGCTTTCTTT
TRBJ2-7	TRBV4-1	NA	NA	CASSQEATTYEQYF	TGCGCCAGCAGCCAAGAAGCCACAACTTACGAGCAGTACTTC
TRBJ1-5	TRBV4-1	TRBD1	NA	CASSQWGPGTGNQPQHF	TGCGCCAGCAGCCAATGGGGGCCCGGGACAGGGAACCAGCCCCAGCATTTT
TRBJ2-3	TRBV28	TRBD2	once	CASRTSGVIADTQYF	TGTGCCAGCAGGACTAGCGGGGTCATAGCAGATACGCAGTATTTT
TRBJ1-1	TRBV28	NA	NA	CASSLGTGGNTEAFF	TGTGCCAGCAGTCTCGGGACGGGAGGGAACACTGAAGCTTTCTTT
TRBJ2-3	TRBV6-2/TRBV6-3	TRBD2	NA	CASSYSGLAGVTDTQYF	TGTGCCAGCAGTTACTCGGGACTAGCGGGGGTCACAGATACGCAGTATTTT
TRBJ1-1	TRBV14	NA	NA	CASSQGMGYTEAFF	TGTGCCAGCAGCCAAGGGATGGGATACACTGAAGCTTTCTTT
TRBJ1-1	TRBV2	NA	few	CASGDDWGTEAFF	TGTGCCAGCGGGGACGATTGGGGTACTGAAGCTTTCTTT
TRBJ2-3	TRBV9	TRBD2	NA	CASSVGLAASTDTQYF	TGTGCCAGCAGCGTAGGACTAGCGGCTAGCACAGATACGCAGTATTTT
TRBJ1-6	TRBV6-6	TRBD1	NA	CASSTGVSPLHF	TGTGCCAGCAGTACAGGGGTTTCACCCCTCCACTTT
TRBJ2-7	TRBV19	TRBD2	NA	CASSAPGLEAKGEQYF	TGTGCCAGTAGTGCTCCGGGACTAGAGGCTAAAGGCGAGCAGTACTTC
TRBJ1-4	TRBV7-9	NA	NA	CASSLASGRLTNEKLFF	TGTGCCAGCAGCTTAGCGTCGGGACGACTCACTAATGAAAAACTGTTTTTT
TRBJ1-2	TRBV25-1	NA	NA	CASRTAGNWNGYTF	TGTGCCAGCAGGACCGCGGGAAATTGGAATGGCTACACCTTC
TRBJ2-7	TRBV18	NA	NA	CASSPGQTTYEQYF	TGTGCCAGCTCACCTGGACAGACAACCTACGAGCAGTACTTC
TRBJ1-1	TRBV7-9	NA	once	CASSLVGAPNTEAFF	TGTGCCAGCAGCTTAGTCGGGGCCCCGAACACTGAAGCTTTCTTT
TRBJ2-1	TRBV2	NA	NA	CASSLAANYNEQFF	TGTGCCAGCAGTCTAGCAGCAAACTACAATGAGCAGTTCTTC
TRBJ1-3	TRBV3-1/TRBV3-2	NA	NA	CASSQDRSGNTIYF	TGTGCCAGCAGTCAAGACAGGTCTGGAAACACCATATATTTT
TRBJ2-3	TRBV10-2	TRBD2	NA	CASRGAGGMASTDTQYF	TGCGCCAGCAGAGGAGCGGGGGGGATGGCTAGCACAGATACGCAGTATTTT
TRBJ2-3	TRBV5-1	NA	NA	CASSLGFKATDTQYF	TGCGCCAGCAGCTTGGGGTTTAAGGCCACAGATACGCAGTATTTT
TRBJ2-3	TRBV4-1	NA	NA	CASSQGERTSTDTQYF	TGCGCCAGCAGCCAAGGGGAGCGGACGAGCACAGATACGCAGTATTTT
TRBJ1-1	TRBV28	NA	once	CASSWQGNTEAFF	TGTGCCAGCAGCTGGCAGGGGAACACTGAAGCTTTCTTT
TRBJ1-3	TRBV9	NA	NA	CASSPEGLGGNTIYF	TGTGCCAGCAGCCCCGAAGGGCTAGGTGGAAACACCATATATTTT